The 11 T cell receptor beta chains below were found in one sample sequenced in a study of Graves' ophthalmopathy and Graves' hyperthyroidism. Investigators amplified TCR beta CDR3 regions from RNA transcripts. Second-round multiplex PCR came after first-round RT-PCR with HTBI primers. Using its own MiXCR run on the multiplex PCR reads, TCRdb lists one record per CDR3 protein. The sample consists of almost 750,000 distinct CDR3 sequences, approximately 40% of them appearing once. Sequencing was performed on peripheral blood. All receptors derive from an adult man with Graves' ophthalmopathy.

There are a few counts of this clonotype. V usage is TRBV5-1 and J usage is TRBJ2-2; D gene ambiguous. The V end was cut by 1 base, the J end by 0 bases, with 7 bases between. Per the germline V gene, CDR1 is SGHRS and CDR2 is YFSETQ. The CDR3 spans 15 residues. The CDR3 DNA is TGCGCCAGCAGCTTGAAGGGAACGAACACCGGGGAGCTGTTTTTT. Encoded protein: CASSLKGTNTGELFF.

Comments on this clonotype: One end of the junction fails to match germline, which may point to a read error. V gene TRBV10-3 combines with J gene TRBJ1-2, with D tentatively TRBD1 (6 bases). The germline gives CDR1 ENHRY, CDR2 SYGVKD. The CDR3 sequence is 14 residues long. CDR3 DNA: TGTGCCAGCAGTTATCCCACAGGGATCTATGGCTACACCTTC. Its protein product is CASSYPTGIYGYTF.

This clonotype was seen just once. Germline and junction disagree at one end, which may indicate a read error. The chain has TRBV10-3 and TRBJ2-5, with D perhaps matching TRBD1 (5 bases). CDR1 and CDR2 (germline): ENHRY, SYGVKD. The CDR3 has 15 residues. DNA of the CDR3: TGTGCCAGCAGTTACTCATGGACACAGCAAGAGGCCCAGTACTTC. Protein product: CASSYSWTQQEAQYF.

The chain is built from TRBV5-4 and TRBJ1-6; perhaps TRBD1 as D (6 bases). Germline-derived CDR1 and CDR2 are SGHNT and YYREEE (reference sequence). This CDR3 is 17 amino acids long. V gave up 3 bases and J gave up 6 bases, with 19 bases separating them. This CDR3 is CASSSKTAGQFNSPLHF. CDR3 coding DNA: TGTGCCAGCAGCTCAAAGACCGCGGGACAATTTAATTCACCCCTCCACTTT. Drawing the rest from reference TRBV5-4 and TRBJ1-6, the complete variable domain is ETGVTQSPTHLIKTRGQQVTLRCSSQSGHNTVSWYQQALGQGPQFIFQYYREEENGRGNFPPRFSGLQFPNYSSELNVNALELDDSALYLCASSSKTAGQFNSPLHFGNGTRLTVT.

This rearrangement joins TRBV7-9 to TRBJ1-2, with D uncertain. Per the germline V gene, CDR1 is SEHNR and CDR2 is FQNEAQ (reference sequence). The CDR3 length is 12 residues. Trimming stripped 6 bases from V and 3 bases from J, with 8 bases between. CDR3 bases: TGTGCCAGCAGTTTAACGTACTATGGCTACACCTTC. Its translation is CASSLTYYGYTF.

CDR3 sequence: CSDGRGYFSPLHF. The DNA of the CDR3 is TGCAGTGATGGACGGGGGTATTTTTCACCCCTCCACTTT. J is TRBJ1-6 and V is TRBV29-1, with D perhaps TRBD1 (5 bases). The CDR3 length is 13 residues. The germline CDR1 and CDR2 sequences are SQVTM and ANQGSEA.

The table lists this clonotype with many counts. The chain employs TRBV6-1 and TRBJ1-6; D ambiguous. The CDR3 runs to 14 residues. V was shortened by 2 bases and J by 7 bases, with 9 bases between the two germline ends. Germline CDR1 is MNHNS and CDR2 is SASEGT. CDR3 residues: CASSEFTVNSPLHF. CDR3 coding DNA: TGTGCCAGCAGTGAATTCACAGTAAATTCACCCCTCCACTTT.

The chain joins TRBV10-3 to TRBJ1-6; a possible D gene is TRBD1 (6 bases). Trimming removed 6 bases at V and 7 bases at J, with 16 bases between. Germline V gene sequence: CDR1 ENHRY, CDR2 SYGVKD. The CDR3 has 15 residues. CDR3 nucleotides: TGTGCCATCAGAGGACAGTTATTACCGAATTCACCCCTCCACTTT. Translation: CAIRGQLLPNSPLHF.

This rearrangement joins TRBV11-1 to TRBJ1-6, with a tentative D call TRBD1 (6 bases). The CDR3 is 15 residues long. Trimming took off 8 bases at V and 7 bases at J, with 18 bases between the two ends. The germline V gene has CDR1 SGHAT and CDR2 FQDESV (reference sequence). The CDR3 reads CASRVAGTPNSPLHF. CDR3 in DNA: TGTGCCAGCCGCGTCGCCGGGACACCGAATTCACCCCTCCACTTT.

J is TRBJ1-6 and V is TRBV2, with D possibly TRBD1 on 6 matching bases. Trimming removed 7 bases from V and 5 bases from J, with 27 bases in between. The CDR3 spans 19 residues. Germline CDR1 is SNHLY and CDR2 is FYNNEI. CDR3 nucleotides: TGTGCCAGCAACAAACGGGGACACCAATTAGAGCTCGATAATTCACCCCTCCACTTT. It translates to CASNKRGHQLELDNSPLHF.

In the case of this clonotype: A much bigger clone sits one base away, suggesting this may be a read error. The V and J genes are TRBV29-1 and TRBJ2-7; D is possibly TRBD1 (5 bases). The CDR3 sequence is 13 residues long. Germline assignment: CDR1 SQVTM and CDR2 ANQGSEA. The ends were cut back, 5 bases at V and 5 bases at J, with 16 bases in the middle. In DNA, the CDR3 is TGCAGCGTTTGGGGCAGGAGAGACAACGAGCAGTACTTC. Its translation is CSVWGRRDNEQYF.